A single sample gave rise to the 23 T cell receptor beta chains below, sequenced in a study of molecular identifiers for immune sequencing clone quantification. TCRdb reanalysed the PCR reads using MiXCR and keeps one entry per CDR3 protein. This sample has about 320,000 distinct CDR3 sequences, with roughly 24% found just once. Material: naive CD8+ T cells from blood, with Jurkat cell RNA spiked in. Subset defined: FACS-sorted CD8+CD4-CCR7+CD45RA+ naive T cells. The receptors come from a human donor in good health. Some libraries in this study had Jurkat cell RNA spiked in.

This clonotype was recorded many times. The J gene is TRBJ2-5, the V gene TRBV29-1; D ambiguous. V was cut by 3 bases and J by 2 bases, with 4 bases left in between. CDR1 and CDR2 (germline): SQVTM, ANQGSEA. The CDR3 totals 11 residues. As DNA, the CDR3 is TGCAGCGTTGACAGACAAGAGACCCAGTACTTC. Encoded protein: CSVDRQETQYF.

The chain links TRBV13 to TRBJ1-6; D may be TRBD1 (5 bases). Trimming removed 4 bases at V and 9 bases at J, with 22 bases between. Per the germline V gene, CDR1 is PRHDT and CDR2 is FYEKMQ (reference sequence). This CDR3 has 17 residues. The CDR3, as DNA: TGTGCCAGCAGCTCCTGGGGGGACCAAGGCGAGGTTTCACCCCTCCACTTT. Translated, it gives CASSSWGDQGEVSPLHF. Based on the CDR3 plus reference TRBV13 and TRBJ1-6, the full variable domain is AAGVIQSPRHLIKEKRETATLKCYPIPRHDTVYWYQQGPGQDPQFLISFYEKMQSDKGSIPDRFSAQQFSDYHSELNMSSLELGDSALYFCASSSWGDQGEVSPLHFGNGTRLTVT.

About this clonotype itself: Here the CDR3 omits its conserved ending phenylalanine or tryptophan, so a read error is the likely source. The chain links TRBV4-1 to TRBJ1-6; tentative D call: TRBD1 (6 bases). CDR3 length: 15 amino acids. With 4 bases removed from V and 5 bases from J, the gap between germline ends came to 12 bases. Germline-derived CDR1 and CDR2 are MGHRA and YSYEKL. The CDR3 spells CASSPRQENNSPLHS. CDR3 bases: TGCGCCAGCAGCCCCCGACAGGAAAATAATTCACCCCTCCACTCT.

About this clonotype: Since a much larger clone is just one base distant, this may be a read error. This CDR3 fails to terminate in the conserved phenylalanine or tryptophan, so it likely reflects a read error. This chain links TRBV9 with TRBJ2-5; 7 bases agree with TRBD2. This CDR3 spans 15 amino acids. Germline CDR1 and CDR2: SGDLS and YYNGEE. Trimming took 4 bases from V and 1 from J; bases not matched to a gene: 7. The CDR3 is CASSFRAGRQETQYS. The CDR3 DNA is TGTGCCAGCAGCTTCCGAGCGGGGCGCCAAGAGACCCAGTACTCC.

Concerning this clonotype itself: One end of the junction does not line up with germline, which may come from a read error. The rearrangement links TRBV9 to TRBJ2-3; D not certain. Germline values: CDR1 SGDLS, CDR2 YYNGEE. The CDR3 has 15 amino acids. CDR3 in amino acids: CASSALPVGSDTKYF. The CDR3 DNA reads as TGTGCCAGCAGCGCACTACCAGTGGGTTCAGATACGAAGTATTTT.

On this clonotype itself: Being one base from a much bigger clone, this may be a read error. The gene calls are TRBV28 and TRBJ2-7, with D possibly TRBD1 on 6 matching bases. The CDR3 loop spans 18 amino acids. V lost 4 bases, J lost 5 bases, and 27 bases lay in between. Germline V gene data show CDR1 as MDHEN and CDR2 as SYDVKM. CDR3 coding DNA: TGTGCCAGCAGTTCAGAAAGGCCGGAGGCCAGGGGATTGCACGAGCAGTACTTC. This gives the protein CASSSERPEARGLHEQYF.

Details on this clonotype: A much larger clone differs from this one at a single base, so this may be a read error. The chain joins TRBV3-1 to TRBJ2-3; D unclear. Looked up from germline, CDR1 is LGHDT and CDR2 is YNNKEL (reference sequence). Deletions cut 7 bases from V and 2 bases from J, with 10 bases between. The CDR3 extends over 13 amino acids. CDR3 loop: CASKTENTDTQYF. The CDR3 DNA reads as TGTGCCAGCAAGACGGAAAACACAGATACGCAGTATTTT.

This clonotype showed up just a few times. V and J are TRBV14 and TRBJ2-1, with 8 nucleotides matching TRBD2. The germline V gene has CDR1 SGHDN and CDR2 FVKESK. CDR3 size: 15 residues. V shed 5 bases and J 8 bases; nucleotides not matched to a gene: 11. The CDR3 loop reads CASSFFTGGPYEQFF. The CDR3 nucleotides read TGTGCCAGCAGCTTTTTCACGGGAGGGCCCTATGAGCAGTTCTTC. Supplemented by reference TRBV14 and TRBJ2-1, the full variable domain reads EAGVTQFPSHSVIEKGQTVTLRCDPISGHDNLYWYRRVMGKEIKFLLHFVKESKQDESGMPNNRFLAERTGGTYSTLKVQPAELEDSGVYFCASSFFTGGPYEQFFGPGTRLTVL.

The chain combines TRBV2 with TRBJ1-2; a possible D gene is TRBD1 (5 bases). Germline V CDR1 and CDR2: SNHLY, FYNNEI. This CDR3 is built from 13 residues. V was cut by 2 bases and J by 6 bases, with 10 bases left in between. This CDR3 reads CASSEYEGDGYTF. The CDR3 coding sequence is TGTGCCAGCAGTGAATATGAAGGGGATGGCTACACCTTC.

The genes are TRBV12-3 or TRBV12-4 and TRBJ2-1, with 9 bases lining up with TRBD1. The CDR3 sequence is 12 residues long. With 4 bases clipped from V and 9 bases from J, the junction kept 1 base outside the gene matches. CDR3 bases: TGTGCCAGCAGTTGGACAGGGGTTGAGCAGTTCTTC. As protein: CASSWTGVEQFF.

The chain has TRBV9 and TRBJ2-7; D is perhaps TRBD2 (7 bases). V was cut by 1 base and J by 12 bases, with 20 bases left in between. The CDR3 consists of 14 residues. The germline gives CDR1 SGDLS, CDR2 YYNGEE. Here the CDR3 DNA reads TGTGCCAGCAGCGTATACGGGGGGCCCTACGCGCCGTACTTC. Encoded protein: CASSVYGGPYAPYF.

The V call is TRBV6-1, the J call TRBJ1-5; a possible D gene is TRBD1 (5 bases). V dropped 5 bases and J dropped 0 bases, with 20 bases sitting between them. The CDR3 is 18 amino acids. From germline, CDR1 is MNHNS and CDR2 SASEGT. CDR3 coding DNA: TGTGCCAGCAGTACACGCTGGGGCCCGGGCTATAGCAATCAGCCCCAGCATTTT. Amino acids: CASSTRWGPGYSNQPQHF.

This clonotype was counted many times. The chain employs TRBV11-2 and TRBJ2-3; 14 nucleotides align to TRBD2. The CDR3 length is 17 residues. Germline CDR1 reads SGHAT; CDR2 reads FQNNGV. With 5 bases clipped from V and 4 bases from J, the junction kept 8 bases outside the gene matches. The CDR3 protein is CASSLGLAGAFSDTQYF. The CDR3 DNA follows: TGTGCCAGCAGCCTGGGACTAGCGGGAGCATTTTCAGATACGCAGTATTTT. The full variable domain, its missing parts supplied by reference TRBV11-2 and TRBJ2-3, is EAGVAQSPRYKIIEKRQSVAFWCNPISGHATLYWYQQILGQGPKLLIQFQNNGVVDDSQLPKDRFSAERLKGVDSTLKIQPAKLEDSAVYLCASSLGLAGAFSDTQYFGPGTRLTVL.

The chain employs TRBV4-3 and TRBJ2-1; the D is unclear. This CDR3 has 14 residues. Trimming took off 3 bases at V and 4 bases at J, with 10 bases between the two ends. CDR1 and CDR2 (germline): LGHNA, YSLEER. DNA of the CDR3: TGCGCCAGCAGCCAGTTCAAGGAGTACAATGAGCAGTTCTTC. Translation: CASSQFKEYNEQFF.

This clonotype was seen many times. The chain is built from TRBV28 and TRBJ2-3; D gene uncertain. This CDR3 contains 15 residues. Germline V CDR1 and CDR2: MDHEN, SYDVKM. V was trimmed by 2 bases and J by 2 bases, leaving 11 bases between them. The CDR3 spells CASSLTLQYTDTQYF. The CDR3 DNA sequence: TGTGCCAGCAGTTTAACCTTACAGTACACAGATACGCAGTATTTT.

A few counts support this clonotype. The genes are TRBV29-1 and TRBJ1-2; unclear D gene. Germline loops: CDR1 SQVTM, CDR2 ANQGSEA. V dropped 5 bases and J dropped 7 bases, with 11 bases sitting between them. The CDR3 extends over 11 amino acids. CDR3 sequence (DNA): TGCAGCGTTCGACCGATCTGTGGCTACACCTTC. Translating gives CSVRPICGYTF.

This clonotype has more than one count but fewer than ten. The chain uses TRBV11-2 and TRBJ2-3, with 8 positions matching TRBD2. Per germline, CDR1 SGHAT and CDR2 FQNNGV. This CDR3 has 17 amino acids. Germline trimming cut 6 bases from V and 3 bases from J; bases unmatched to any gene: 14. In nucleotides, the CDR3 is TGTGCCAGCAGTTGGGGACTAGTTCGTTCTAAGACAGATACGCAGTATTTT. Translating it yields CASSWGLVRSKTDTQYF.

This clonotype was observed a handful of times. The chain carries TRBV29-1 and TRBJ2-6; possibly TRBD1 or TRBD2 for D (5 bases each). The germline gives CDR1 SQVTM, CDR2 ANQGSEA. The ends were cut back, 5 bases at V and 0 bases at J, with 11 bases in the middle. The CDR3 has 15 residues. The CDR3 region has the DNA TGCAGCGTTATCGGGGCTTACTCTGGGGCCAACGTCCTGACTTTC. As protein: CSVIGAYSGANVLTF.

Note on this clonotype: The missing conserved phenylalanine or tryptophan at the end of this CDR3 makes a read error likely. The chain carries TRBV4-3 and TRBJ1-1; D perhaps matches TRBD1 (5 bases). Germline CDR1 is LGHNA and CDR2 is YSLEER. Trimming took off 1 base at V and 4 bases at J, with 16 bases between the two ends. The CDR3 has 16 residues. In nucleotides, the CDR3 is TGCGCCAGCAGCCAAGCACTGGGACTCCCAAGCACTGAAGCTTTCCTT. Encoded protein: CASSQALGLPSTEAFL.

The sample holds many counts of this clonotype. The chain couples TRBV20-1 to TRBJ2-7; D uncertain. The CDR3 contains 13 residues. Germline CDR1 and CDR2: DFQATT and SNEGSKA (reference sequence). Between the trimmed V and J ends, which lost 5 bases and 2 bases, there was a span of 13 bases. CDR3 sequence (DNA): TGCAGTGCTTCCCCGGCCCCTACCTACGAGCAGTACTTC. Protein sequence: CSASPAPTYEQYF.

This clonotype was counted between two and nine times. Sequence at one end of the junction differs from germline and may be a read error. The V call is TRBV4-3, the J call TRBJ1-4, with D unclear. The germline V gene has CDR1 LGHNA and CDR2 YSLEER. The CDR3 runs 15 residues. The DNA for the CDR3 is TGCGCCAGCAGCCAAGAAGCCGCAACTAATGAAAAACTGTATTTT. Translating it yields CASSQEAATNEKLYF.

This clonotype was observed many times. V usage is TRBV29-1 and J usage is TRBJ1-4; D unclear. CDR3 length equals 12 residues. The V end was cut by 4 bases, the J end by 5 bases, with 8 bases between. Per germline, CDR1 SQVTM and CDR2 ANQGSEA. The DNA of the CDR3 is TGCAGCGTTGTGGAGGGCAATGAAAAACTGTTTTTT. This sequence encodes CSVVEGNEKLFF. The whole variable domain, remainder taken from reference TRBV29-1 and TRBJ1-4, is SAVISQKPSRDICQRGTSLTIQCQVDSQVTMMFWYRQQPGQSLTLIATANQGSEATYESGFVIDKFPISRPNLTFSTLTVSNMSPEDSSIYLCSVVEGNEKLFFGSGTQLSVL.

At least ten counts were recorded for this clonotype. CDR3 DNA sequence: TGCGCCAGCAGCTTGGAGGGGGAGACTGAAGCTTTCTTT. The encoded protein is CASSLEGETEAFF. V gene TRBV5-1 combines with J gene TRBJ1-1; D perhaps matches TRBD1 (6 bases). The CDR3 is 13 residues long. The germline V gene encodes CDR1 SGHRS and CDR2 YFSETQ. Trimming pared 0 bases from V and 5 bases from J, leaving 8 bases between.